The clone carrying this T cell receptor beta chain was seen a handful of times. The antigen is undetermined. This entry comes from a study of T cell responses to AZD1222 COVID-19 vaccine. General study results and limits: Two AZD1222 administrations were followed by greater Spike-specific TCR breadth and depth. The reported proportion of spike-specific TCRs targeting unmutated variant regions was nearly half.

Trimming took 0 bases from V and 0 from J, leaving 8 bases between them. There are 15 residues in the CDR3. Germline CDR1 and CDR2: MNHNS and SASEGT. TCRdb's copy holds only in-frame clones and misses some; the assay was immunoSEQ multiplex PCR. The sample has about 190,000 clones; approximately 94% are singletons. Sequenced here: peripheral blood, sampled on day 0 of AZD1222 vaccination. The sequence was obtained from an adult in good health. The genes are TRBV6-1 and TRBJ1-2, with a possible D match to TRBD1 (6 bases). DNA of the CDR3: TGTGCCAGCAGTGAAGCAGGGGGAGCTAACTATGGCTACACCTTC. As protein: CASSEAGGANYGYTF.